A single sample is the source of the 2 T cell receptor beta chains below, sequenced in a study of T-cell reconstitution after alpha-beta-depleted transplantation in children (dated by TCRdb to the mid-2010s). What this sample's treatment or condition label stands for: allogeneic hematopoietic cell transplantation with graft depleted of TCRalphabeta T cells and CD19 B cells. Library generation was performed with PCR. TCRdb shows the sequencer as Illumina HiSeq 2500. TCR libraries were prepared with molecular barcoding, using unique molecular identifiers to normalize TCRbeta repertoire quantification. TCRdb reprocessed the public reads (quality trimming at Q25 with fastp, clone calling with MiXCR) and kept in-frame beta chains. Records with the same CDR3 protein are collapsed into one entry carrying the most frequent genes and DNA. The sample table shows around 700,000 distinct CDR3 sequences, and under 15% are seen once. 0.79% of the sample belongs to the ten largest clones.

The sequencing used PBMCs, collected before TCRalphabeta/CD19-depleted stem cell transplant. These receptors were obtained from a girl aged 2 to 9 with congenital amegakaryocytic thrombocytopenia, due to receive a stem cell transplant.

In this sample, this clonotype turned up many times. V and J are TRBV5-4 and TRBJ2-5; the D is unclear. CDR1 SGHNT and CDR2 YYREEE come from the germline V gene (reference sequence). The V end lost 2 bases, the J end lost 0 bases, and 14 bases lay between the germline ends. The CDR3 consists of 16 residues. Written as DNA, the CDR3 is TGTGCCAGCAGCTTCGGGCTAGACCTCCACCAAGAGACCCAGTACTTC. Protein sequence: CASSFGLDLHQETQYF.

The chain combines TRBV9 with TRBJ2-5; no definite D call. Deletions cut 0 bases from V and 4 bases from J, with 19 bases between. The germline V gene has CDR1 SGDLS and CDR2 YYNGEE. The CDR3 has 17 amino acids. The CDR3 bases are TGTGCCAGCAGCGTAGGGAGTGGACCAACCAGCTTAGAGACCCAGTACTTC. It yields the protein CASSVGSGPTSLETQYF.